This T cell receptor beta chain was obtained from a study of CD8 T cells in ankylosing spondylitis. V gave up 4 bases and J gave up 9 bases, with 16 bases separating them. This CDR3 region has 14 residues. Germline loops: CDR1 SGHTA, CDR2 FQGNSA. This clonotype was seen ten or more times. Its antigen is not known. Library preparation for TCR beta used quantitative 5'-RACE with molecular barcodes. TCRdb reprocessed the 5' RACE reads with MiXCR, giving one entry per CDR3 protein. The data contain about 540,000 distinct CDR3 sequences, roughly an eighth of them singletons. Points from the study as a whole: In ankylosing spondylitis blood, a motif of about eight highly homologous TCR beta variants appeared characteristic.

What was sequenced was blood, either unsorted or a sorted T cell fraction (not recorded which). The chain combines TRBV7-2 with TRBJ2-1, with D perhaps being TRBD1 or TRBD2 (5 bases each). This TCR was recovered from a male donor with ankylosing spondylitis. CDR3 DNA sequence: TGTGCCAGCAGCTCGGGTAGGGGACGTTTTGAGCAGTTCTTC. As protein: CASSSGRGRFEQFF.